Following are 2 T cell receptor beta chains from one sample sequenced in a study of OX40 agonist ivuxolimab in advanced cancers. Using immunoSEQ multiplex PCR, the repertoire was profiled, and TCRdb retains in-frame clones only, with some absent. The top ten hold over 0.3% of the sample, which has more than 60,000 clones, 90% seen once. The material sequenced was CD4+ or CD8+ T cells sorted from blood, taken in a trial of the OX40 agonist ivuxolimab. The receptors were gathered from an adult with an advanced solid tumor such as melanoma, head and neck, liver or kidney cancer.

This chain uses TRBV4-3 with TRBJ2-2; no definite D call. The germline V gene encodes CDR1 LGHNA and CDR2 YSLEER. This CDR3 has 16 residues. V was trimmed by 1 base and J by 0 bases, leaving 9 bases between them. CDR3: CASSQGSGSNTGELFF. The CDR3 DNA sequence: TGCGCCAGCAGCCAAGGGTCTGGGTCGAACACCGGGGAGCTGTTTTTT.

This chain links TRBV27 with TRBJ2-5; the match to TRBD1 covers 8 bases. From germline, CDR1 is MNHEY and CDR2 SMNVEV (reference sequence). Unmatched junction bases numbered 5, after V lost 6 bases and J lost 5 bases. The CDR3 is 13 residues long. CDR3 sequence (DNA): TGTGCCAGCAGCGGACAGGGTACGGAGACCCAGTACTTC. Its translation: CASSGQGTETQYF.